This T cell receptor (beta chain) was obtained from a study of monozygotic twins with inflammatory bowel disease. No sorting of T cells preceded isolation of total RNA from whole blood. Amplification of TCRalpha and TCRbeta cDNA involved two nested PCRs that ran for about 15 and 9 cycles. TCRdb re-called the 5' RACE reads and shows each CDR3 protein once, DNA omitted. The sample yields about 130,000 distinct CDR3 sequences, of which the top ten take up 0.95% to 1.5%. The sequencing sample was made of blood. The TCR comes from a human donor with ulcerative colitis or Crohn's disease, or a healthy co-twin of an affected twin (not recorded which).

CDR3 sequence: CASSFHVQQGRNNSPLHF. This chain uses TRBV27 with TRBJ1-6; with no DNA, the TCRdb D assignment of TRBD1 cannot be verified. Germline CDR1 MNHEY, CDR2 SMNVEV (reference sequence). The CDR3 runs 18 residues.